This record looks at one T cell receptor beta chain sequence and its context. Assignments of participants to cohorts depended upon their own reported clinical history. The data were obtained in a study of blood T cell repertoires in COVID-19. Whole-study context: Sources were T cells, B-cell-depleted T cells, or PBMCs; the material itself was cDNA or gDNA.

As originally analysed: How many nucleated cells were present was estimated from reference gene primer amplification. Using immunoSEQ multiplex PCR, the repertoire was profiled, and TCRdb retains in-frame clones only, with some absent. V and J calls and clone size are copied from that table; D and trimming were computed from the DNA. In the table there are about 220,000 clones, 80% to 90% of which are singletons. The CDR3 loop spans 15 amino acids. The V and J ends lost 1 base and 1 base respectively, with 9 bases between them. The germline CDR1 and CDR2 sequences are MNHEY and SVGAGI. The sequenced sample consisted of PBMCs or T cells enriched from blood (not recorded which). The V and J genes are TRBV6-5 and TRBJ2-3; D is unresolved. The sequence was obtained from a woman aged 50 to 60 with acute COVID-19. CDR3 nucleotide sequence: TGTGCCAGCAGTTACTTTGAAGGAGGCACAGATACGCAGTATTTT. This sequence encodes CASSYFEGGTDTQYF.